These 9 T cell receptor beta chains originate from one sample sequenced in a study of T cell responses to AZD1222 COVID-19 vaccine. The method was immunoSEQ multiplex PCR; TCRdb's version includes in-frame clones alone and lacks a portion of them. The sample records around 88,000 clones, roughly 89% being singletons. The source material was peripheral blood, sampled on day 0 of MenACWY control vaccination. These receptors originate from an adult in good health.

The chain recombines TRBV9 with TRBJ2-7; TRBD1 might be the D (5 bases). The CDR3 totals 14 residues. The V gene's germline CDR1 is SGDLS and CDR2 YYNGEE. Trimming stripped 2 bases from V and 2 bases from J, with 11 bases between. CDR3 bases: TGTGCCAGCAGCGTGACAGATATTACCTACGAGCAGTACTTC. Encoded protein: CASSVTDITYEQYF.

Comments on this clone: One junction end does not reproduce the germline sequence, and a read error may be involved. V usage is TRBV7-7 and J usage is TRBJ2-2; D tentatively reads TRBD1 or TRBD2 (6 bases each). Germline assignment: CDR1 SSHAT and CDR2 FNYEAQ (reference sequence). The CDR3 runs to 15 residues. CDR3 nucleotides: TGTGCTAGCAGCTTAGCGACGGGGGCCGGCGGGGAGCTGTTTTTT. Residues: CASSLATGAGGELFF.

The rearrangement joins TRBV7-9 to TRBJ1-5, with D perhaps matching TRBD1 (5 bases). The germline CDR1 and CDR2 sequences are SEHNR and FQNEAQ (reference sequence). This CDR3 has 15 amino acids. Deletions cut 5 bases from V and 6 bases from J, with 17 bases between. CDR3 protein: CASSPTGRGIQPQHF. The DNA for the CDR3 is TGTGCCAGCAGCCCCACTGGGAGGGGAATTCAGCCCCAGCATTTT.

The chain couples TRBV4-3 to TRBJ2-1; 15 bases match TRBD2. Germline lookup yields CDR1 LGHNA and CDR2 YSLEER. The CDR3 consists of 14 residues. Trimming took 5 bases from V and 12 from J; bases not matched to a gene: 5. The CDR3 DNA follows: TGCGCCAGCAGCTGGACTAGCGGGGGGGCCGGGCAGTTCTTC. Its translation is CASSWTSGGAGQFF.

The V call is TRBV6-6, the J call TRBJ2-7; tentatively, D is TRBD1 (7 bases). Trimming stripped 8 bases from V and 3 bases from J, with 17 bases between. Germline V gene sequence: CDR1 MNHNY, CDR2 SVGAGI (reference sequence). The CDR3 is 14 residues long. In DNA, the CDR3 is TGTGCCAGCGAAAAGACAGGGACTTACTACGAGCAGTACTTC. It codes for CASEKTGTYYEQYF.

The chain joins TRBV2 to TRBJ1-5; 7 nucleotides match TRBD1. Germline-derived CDR1 and CDR2 are SNHLY and FYNNEI. The CDR3 runs to 13 residues. Trimming took 8 bases from V and 7 from J; bases not matched to a gene: 8. In DNA form, the CDR3 reads TGTGCCAGCCAGACAGGGTTGAGGCAGCCCCAGCATTTT. Translation: CASQTGLRQPQHF.

This sequence joins TRBV11-3 and TRBJ2-7; D call uncertain. The CDR3 is 12 amino acids. The germline V gene encodes CDR1 SGHNT and CDR2 YENEEA. V was shortened by 3 bases and J by 4 bases, with 7 bases between the two germline ends. DNA for the CDR3: TGTGCCAGCAGCTTTAGCTCGTACGAGCAGTACTTC. It specifies CASSFSSYEQYF.

This chain uses TRBV12-3 or TRBV12-4 with TRBJ1-5; weak D call: TRBD1 (5 bases). Trimming stripped 7 bases from V and 5 bases from J, with 12 bases between. The CDR3 totals 13 residues. The CDR3 loop reads CASTYRRHQPQHF. For the CDR3, the DNA is TGTGCCAGCACCTACAGGCGGCATCAGCCCCAGCATTTT.

The chain joins TRBV30 to TRBJ1-2; no clear D. CDR1 is GTSNPN, CDR2 SVGIG, per germline (reference sequence). The CDR3 contains 15 residues. Deletions cut 2 bases from V and 5 bases from J, with 18 bases between. The CDR3 nucleotides read TGTGCCTGGAGTCTCAGGACGTCTGCAGCGTATGGCTACACCTTC. This translates into CAWSLRTSAAYGYTF.